The following is a TCR beta chain sequence with its context. Antigen: not known. This sample is part of a study of identical twins. TCRdb called the 5' RACE reads again in MiXCR, with one record for every CDR3 protein. The sample lists some 250,000 distinct CDR3 sequences, approximately 11% occurring once. CDR1 and CDR2 from the germline V gene are GTSNPN and SVGIG (reference sequence). This CDR3 comprises 13 residues. Unmatched junction bases numbered 6, after V lost 5 bases and J lost 3 bases. Notes on the study in general: Twins shared out-of-frame alpha sequences with excess low generation probability. The study found weaker excess twin sharing in beta out-of-frame sequences. Invariant populations such as MAIT and iNKT cells could partly muddle zero-insertion analyses. Out-of-frame TCR alpha sharing in monozygotic twins exceeded recombination model predictions.

In addition, the sample was reused for a study of yellow fever vaccine responses in identical twins.

Sequenced: memory (CD45RO+) T cells sorted from blood. The TCR originated in a woman younger than 30 in good health. This chain links TRBV30 with TRBJ2-7; 8 bases align to TRBD1. The CDR3 DNA reads as TGTGCCTGGCGCGGGGACAGGAGCTACGAGCAGTACTTC. This encodes CAWRGDRSYEQYF.